This T cell receptor beta chain was profiled in a study of blood T cell repertoires in COVID-19. As for the study in general: Specimens from acute and convalescent COVID-19 originated in the United States, Italy and Spain.

The CDR3 loop spans 14 amino acids. The ends lost 3 bases at V and 7 bases at J; junction bases unmatched: 1. The germline CDR1 and CDR2 sequences are KGHSH and LQKENI. Authors' processing steps: Estimation of nucleated cell counts relied on the amplification of reference gene primers. The repertoire was sequenced with immunoSEQ multiplex PCR; TCRdb's copy has only in-frame clones and lacks some. V, J and clone size were drawn from that table, and D and trimming were deduced from the DNA. The sample has over 140,000 clones; roughly four fifths are singletons. The sequenced sample was peripheral blood. This clonotype was obtained from a woman older than 75 with active or convalescent COVID-19. The rearrangement uses TRBV18 and TRBJ1-6, with 9 bases matching TRBD1. CDR3 sequence: CASSPGTGNSPLHF. CDR3 nucleotides: TGTGCCAGCTCACCCGGGACAGGGAATTCACCCCTCCACTTT.